Listed here are 3 T cell receptor beta chains from one sample, sequenced in a study of blood T cells in healthy people across ages. Then a second PCR, running about 6 to 11 cycles, was carried out with a sample-barcoded 5' primer and a J-beta primer mix. Using its own MiXCR run on the 5' RACE reads, TCRdb lists one record per CDR3 protein. The data hold hundreds of thousands of distinct CDR3 sequences, with 40% to 65% observed a single time. The sequenced material came from blood. These receptors all come from a woman aged 80 or older in good health.

This chain connects TRBV2 to TRBJ2-5, with 11 bases fitting TRBD1. V trimming: 9 bases; J trimming: 4 bases; junction bases outside the gene matches: 7. Germline-derived CDR1 and CDR2 are SNHLY and FYNNEI. The CDR3 has 14 amino acids. The CDR3 loop is CASVDRGRGETQYF. The CDR3 region has the DNA TGTGCCAGTGTGGACAGGGGGCGTGGAGAGACCCAGTACTTC.

This chain uses TRBV9 with TRBJ2-1; D is tentatively TRBD1 or TRBD2 (6 bases each). CDR1 and CDR2 (germline): SGDLS, YYNGEE. V was clipped by 4 bases and J by 4 bases, with 15 bases between them. This CDR3 contains 15 residues. The CDR3 reads CASSQGGPGYNEQFF. CDR3 nucleotide sequence: TGTGCCAGCAGCCAAGGGGGGCCCGGATACAATGAGCAGTTCTTC.

This clonotype was picked up many times. This rearrangement joins TRBV10-3 to TRBJ2-1, with 10 bases lining up with TRBD2. Looked up from germline, CDR1 is ENHRY and CDR2 is SYGVKD. V was pared by 7 bases and J by 2 bases, with 5 bases of the junction left unmatched. The CDR3 runs 15 residues. The CDR3 region is CAITSGSIAYNEQFF. CDR3 nucleotide sequence: TGTGCCATCACTAGCGGGAGTATCGCCTACAATGAGCAGTTCTTC.